This TCR beta chain was found in a study of CD8+ T cells in alopecia areata. Across the study: Tofacitinib treatment spanned 6 to 18 months, with 6 months off drug afterward. Findings and caveats of the study: Whereas mice showed it more clearly, TCR sharing across patients was murkier, possibly because of HLA. Scalp repertoires also include resident alphabeta T cells from normal skin. Higher clonality than in normal scalp was seen in lesional scalp, especially alopecia totalis/universalis.

A word on this clone: Its antigen is as yet unknown.

Once RNA had been extracted, it was reverse transcribed into cDNA to act as the sequencing template. TCRdb keeps only in-frame clones here, not all; method: immunoSEQ multiplex PCR. The sample consists of about 140,000 clones, about 60% of them appearing once. V lost 6 bases, J lost 3 bases, and 14 bases lay in between. Germline loops: CDR1 SGHTA, CDR2 FQGNSA. The CDR3 is made up of 15 amino acids. Sequenced here: CD4+ T cells sorted from blood, sampled at week 0. The rearrangement links TRBV7-2 to TRBJ2-2, with D maybe TRBD2 (5 bases). This clonotype originated in a human donor with alopecia areata. This CDR3 reads CASRPPWGDTGELFF. CDR3 DNA sequence: TGTGCCAGCAGACCACCTTGGGGAGACACCGGGGAGCTGTTTTTT.